The sequence of this T cell receptor (beta chain) was determined in a study of cytomegalovirus exposure and HLA in healthy donors. The study's findings and limits: The authors listed some 160 TCR beta chains as cytomegalovirus-associated.

PCR used 60 Vbeta primers and 13 Jbeta primers. Sequencing was performed with immunoSEQ multiplex PCR; in TCRdb, only in-frame clones are kept and a portion is missing. The sample carries around 150,000 clones, roughly 80% recorded once. V shed 0 bases, J shed 7 bases, and the junction held 10 bases outside the gene matches. Germline CDR1 reads GTSNPN; CDR2 reads SVGIG (reference sequence). The CDR3 length is 15 residues. This clone was observed a few times. Its target is unknown. Source material: PBMCs. This chain links TRBV30 with TRBJ2-7; 9 bases are a match to TRBD2. The clonotype comes from a man aged 18 to 35 in good health and CMV-seropositive. The CDR3 sequence is CAWSVFGASGREQYF. CDR3 nucleotides: TGTGCCTGGAGTGTATTTGGGGCGAGCGGGAGGGAGCAGTACTTC.